This TCR beta chain originates from a study of shared clonotypes between healthy human individuals. This clone was counted a single time. Assay: immunoSEQ multiplex PCR; the TCRdb copy retains only in-frame clones and omits some. The repertoire consists of about 2.4 million clones, with more than 85% occurring once and the leading ten covering around 0.4%. Input material: naive CD4+ T cells from PBMCs. Subset meaning: CD45RA+ positively selected. This sequence originates from a man younger than 35 in good health. Some clones in this sample may be carry-over from other donors' samples.

CDR3: CAIAGAMNTEAFF. The CDR3 nucleotides are TGTGCCATTGCAGGGGCTATGAACACTGAAGCTTTCTTT. The rearrangement uses TRBV6-6 and TRBJ1-1; possibly TRBD1 for D (6 bases). V was clipped by 10 bases and J by 0 bases, with 12 bases between them. CDR1 and CDR2 (germline): MNHNY, SVGAGI (reference sequence). This CDR3 is built from 13 residues.